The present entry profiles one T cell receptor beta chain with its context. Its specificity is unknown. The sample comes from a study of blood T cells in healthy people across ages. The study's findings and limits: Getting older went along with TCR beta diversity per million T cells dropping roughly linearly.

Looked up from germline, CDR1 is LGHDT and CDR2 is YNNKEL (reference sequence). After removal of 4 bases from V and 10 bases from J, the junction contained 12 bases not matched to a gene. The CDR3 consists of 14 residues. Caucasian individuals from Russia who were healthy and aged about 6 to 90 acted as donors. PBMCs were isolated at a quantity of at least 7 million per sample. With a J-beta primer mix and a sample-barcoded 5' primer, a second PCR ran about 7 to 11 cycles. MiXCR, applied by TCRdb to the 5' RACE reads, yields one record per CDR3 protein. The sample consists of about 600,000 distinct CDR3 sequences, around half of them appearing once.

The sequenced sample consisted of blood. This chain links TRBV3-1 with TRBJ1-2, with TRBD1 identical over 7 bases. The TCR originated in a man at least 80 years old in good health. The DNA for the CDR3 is TGTGCCAGCAGCCCTTCGACAGGGACCCATGACTACACCTTC. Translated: CASSPSTGTHDYTF.